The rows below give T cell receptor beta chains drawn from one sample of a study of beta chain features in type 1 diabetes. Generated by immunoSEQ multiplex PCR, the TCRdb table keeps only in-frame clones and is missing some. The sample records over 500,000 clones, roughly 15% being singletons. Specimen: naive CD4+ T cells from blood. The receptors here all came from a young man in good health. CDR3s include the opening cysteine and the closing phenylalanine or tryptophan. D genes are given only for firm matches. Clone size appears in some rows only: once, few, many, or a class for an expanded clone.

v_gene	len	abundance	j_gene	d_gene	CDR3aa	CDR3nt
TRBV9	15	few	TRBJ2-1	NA	CASSVEGTGYNEQFF	TGTGCCAGCAGCGTGGAGGGAACGGGTTACAATGAGCAGTTCTTC
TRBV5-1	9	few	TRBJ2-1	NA	CASNNEQFF	TGCGCCAGCAATAATGAGCAGTTCTTC
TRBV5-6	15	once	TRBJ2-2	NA	CASSFGLEATGELFF	TGTGCCAGCAGCTTTGGGCTTGAGGCAACCGGGGAGCTGTTTTTT
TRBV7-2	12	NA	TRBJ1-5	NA	CASSQNKQPQHF	TGTGCCAGCAGCCAAAATAAGCAGCCCCAGCATTTT
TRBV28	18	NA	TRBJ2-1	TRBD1	CASSFYFGLGTGINEQFF	TGTGCCAGCAGTTTTTATTTTGGTCTCGGGACAGGGATCAATGAGCAGTTCTTC
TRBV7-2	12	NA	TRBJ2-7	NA	CASSLAGQEQYF	TGTGCCAGCAGCTTAGCGGGGCAGGAGCAGTACTTC
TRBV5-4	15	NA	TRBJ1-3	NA	CASSLGRVSGNTIYF	TGTGCCAGCAGCTTGGGCAGGGTTTCTGGAAACACCATATATTTT
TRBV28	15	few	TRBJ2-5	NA	CASSLGVSGQETQYF	TGTGCCAGCAGTTTAGGTGTTAGCGGCCAAGAGACCCAGTACTTC
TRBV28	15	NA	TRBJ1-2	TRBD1	CASSQGQGVVYGYTF	TGTGCCAGCAGCCAAGGACAGGGGGTTGTCTATGGCTACACCTTC
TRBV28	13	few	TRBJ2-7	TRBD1	CASSGTGPHEQYF	TGTGCCAGCAGTGGGACAGGGCCCCACGAGCAGTACTTC
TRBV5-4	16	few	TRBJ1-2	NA	CASIRAVSEGNYGYTF	TGTGCCAGTATAAGAGCAGTGAGCGAGGGGAACTATGGCTACACCTTC
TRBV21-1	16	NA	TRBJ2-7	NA	CASSKKPRVRSYEQYF	TGTGCCAGCAGCAAAAAGCCCAGGGTTAGATCCTACGAGCAGTACTTC
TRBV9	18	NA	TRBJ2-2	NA	CASSVVSLASRNTGELFF	TGTGCCAGCAGCGTAGTCTCTCTCGCTAGCAGAAACACCGGGGAGCTGTTTTTT
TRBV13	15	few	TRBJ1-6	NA	CASSYTQSYNSPLHF	TGTGCCAGCAGCTATACGCAGTCCTATAATTCACCCCTCCACTTT
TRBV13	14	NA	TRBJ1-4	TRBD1	CASSPTTGNEKLFF	TGTGCCAGCAGCCCCACGACAGGGAATGAAAAACTGTTTTTT
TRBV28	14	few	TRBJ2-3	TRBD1	CASSLGGQGTTQYF	TGTGCCAGCAGTTTAGGGGGACAGGGGACTACGCAGTATTTT
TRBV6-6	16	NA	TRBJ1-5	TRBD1	CASSLGTGALNQPQHF	TGTGCCAGCAGCCTAGGGACAGGGGCTCTTAATCAGCCCCAGCATTTT
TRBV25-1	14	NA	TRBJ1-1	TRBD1	CASSKGQGNTEAFF	TGTGCCAGCAGTAAGGGACAGGGAAACACTGAAGCTTTCTTT
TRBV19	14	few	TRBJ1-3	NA	CASRMAGSGNTIYF	TGTGCCAGTAGGATGGCCGGCTCTGGAAACACCATATATTTT
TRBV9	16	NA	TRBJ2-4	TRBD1	CASSGGTGSTKNIQYF	TGTGCCAGCAGCGGGGGGACAGGGTCAACCAAAAACATTCAGTACTTC
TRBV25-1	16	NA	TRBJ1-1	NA	CASSVLRGWGSTEAFF	TGTGCCAGCAGTGTTCTTAGGGGTTGGGGGTCAACTGAAGCTTTCTTT
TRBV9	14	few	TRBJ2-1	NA	CASSPLGSYNEQFF	TGTGCCAGCAGCCCCCTTGGCTCCTACAATGAGCAGTTCTTC
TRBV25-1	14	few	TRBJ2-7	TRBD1	CASTRQGAAYEQYF	TGTGCCAGCACTCGACAGGGGGCGGCCTACGAGCAGTACTTC
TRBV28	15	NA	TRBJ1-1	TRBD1	CASSSPGQANTEAFF	TGTGCCAGCAGTTCCCCGGGACAGGCGAACACTGAAGCTTTCTTT
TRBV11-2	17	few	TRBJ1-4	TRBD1	CASSLDRGRRANEKLFF	TGTGCCAGCAGCCTAGACAGGGGGCGCCGGGCTAATGAAAAACTGTTTTTT
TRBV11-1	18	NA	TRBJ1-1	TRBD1	CASSNPGTGTPRDTEAFF	TGTGCCAGCAGCAACCCCGGGACAGGGACCCCGCGGGACACTGAAGCTTTCTTT
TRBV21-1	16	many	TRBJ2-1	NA	CASSKSFDRVRWEQFF	TGTGCCAGCAGCAAATCCTTCGACAGGGTCAGGTGGGAGCAGTTCTTC
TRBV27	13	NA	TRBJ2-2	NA	CASSLFNTGELFF	TGTGCCAGCAGTTTATTTAACACCGGGGAGCTGTTTTTT
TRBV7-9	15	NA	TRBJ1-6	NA	CASSPNSGAQSPLHF	TGTGCCAGCAGCCCTAATTCTGGGGCCCAATCACCCCTCCACTTT
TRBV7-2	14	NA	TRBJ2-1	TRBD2	CASTSPAGVYEQFF	TGTGCCAGCACCTCCCCAGCGGGAGTATATGAGCAGTTCTTC
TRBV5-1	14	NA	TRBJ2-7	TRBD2	CASSKTSGYYEQYF	TGCGCCAGCAGCAAGACTAGCGGTTACTACGAGCAGTACTTC
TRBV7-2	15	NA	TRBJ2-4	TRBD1	CASSWDRGLRNIQYF	TGTGCCAGCAGCTGGGACAGGGGGCTTAGGAACATTCAGTACTTC
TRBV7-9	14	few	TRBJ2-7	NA	CASSLVADSYEQYF	TGTGCCAGCAGCTTAGTTGCAGATTCCTACGAGCAGTACTTC
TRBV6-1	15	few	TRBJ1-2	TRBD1	CASRATGRVTNGYTF	TGTGCCAGCAGGGCGACAGGGAGGGTAACGAATGGCTACACCTTC
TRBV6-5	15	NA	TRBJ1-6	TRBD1	CASSNTGTGDSPLHF	TGTGCCAGCAGTAACACCGGGACAGGGGATTCACCCCTCCACTTT
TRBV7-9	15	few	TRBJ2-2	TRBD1	CASSYGQGYTGELFF	TGTGCCAGCAGCTACGGACAGGGTTACACCGGGGAGCTGTTTTTT
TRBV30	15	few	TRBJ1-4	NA	CAWSFGHSTNEKLFF	TGTGCCTGGAGTTTCGGGCACTCAACTAATGAAAAACTGTTTTTT
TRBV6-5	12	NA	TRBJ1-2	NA	CASSYSTYGYTF	TGTGCCAGCAGTTACTCGACATATGGCTACACCTTC
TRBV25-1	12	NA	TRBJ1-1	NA	CASRKHNTEAFF	TGTGCCAGCAGGAAACATAACACTGAAGCTTTCTTT
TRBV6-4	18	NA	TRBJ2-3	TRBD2	CASSDGDVAGQRTDTQYF	TGTGCCAGCAGTGACGGGGACGTAGCGGGGCAACGCACAGATACGCAGTATTTT
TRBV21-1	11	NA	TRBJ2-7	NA	CASSKKYEQYF	TGTGCCAGCAGCAAAAAATACGAGCAGTACTTC
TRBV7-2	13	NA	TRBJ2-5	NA	CASSLTYQETQYF	TGTGCCAGCAGCTTAACGTACCAAGAGACCCAGTACTTC
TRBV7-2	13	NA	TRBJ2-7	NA	CASSLRTSPEQYF	TGTGCCAGCAGCTTGCGAACTAGCCCCGAGCAGTACTTC
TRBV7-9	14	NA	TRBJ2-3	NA	CASSPGLLADTQYF	TGTGCCAGCAGCCCCGGACTTTTGGCAGATACGCAGTATTTT
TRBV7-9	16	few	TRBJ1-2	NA	CASRKDTVLLDYGYTF	TGTGCCAGCAGGAAGGACACCGTTTTATTAGACTATGGCTACACCTTC
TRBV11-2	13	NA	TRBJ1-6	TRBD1	CASSRDRESPLHF	TGTGCCAGCAGCAGGGACAGGGAGTCACCCCTCCACTTT
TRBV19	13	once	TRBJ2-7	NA	CASSIKPSYEQYF	TGTGCCAGTAGTATAAAACCGAGCTACGAGCAGTACTTC
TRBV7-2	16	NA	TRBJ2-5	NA	CASSLDEGSASVSQYF	TGTGCCAGCAGCTTAGATGAGGGTAGTGCGTCGGTGTCCCAGTACTTC
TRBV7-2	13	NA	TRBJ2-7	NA	CASSLGTKYEQYF	TGTGCCAGCAGCTTAGGGACAAAGTACGAGCAGTACTTC
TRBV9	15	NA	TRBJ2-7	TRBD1	CASSPRTGVSYEQYF	TGTGCCAGCAGCCCACGGACAGGAGTCTCCTACGAGCAGTACTTC
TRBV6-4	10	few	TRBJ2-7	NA	CASPGNEQYF	TGTGCCAGCCCTGGGAACGAGCAGTACTTC
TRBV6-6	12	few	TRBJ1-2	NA	CASKDSNYGYTF	TGTGCCAGCAAGGACTCTAACTATGGCTACACCTTC
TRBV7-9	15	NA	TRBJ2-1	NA	CASSLDRGSYNEQFF	TGTGCCAGCAGCTTAGATAGGGGCAGCTACAATGAGCAGTTCTTC
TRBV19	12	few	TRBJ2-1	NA	CASSIVGNEQFF	TGTGCCAGTAGTATAGTAGGCAATGAGCAGTTCTTC
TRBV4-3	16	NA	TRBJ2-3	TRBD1	CASSQAVRGHADTQYF	TGCGCCAGCAGCCAAGCAGTCAGGGGGCATGCAGATACGCAGTATTTT
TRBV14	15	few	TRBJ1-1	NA	CASSQFQGGGTEAFF	TGTGCCAGCAGCCAATTCCAGGGAGGAGGTACTGAAGCTTTCTTT
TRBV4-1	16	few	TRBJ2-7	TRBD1	CASSHGPGQGKYEQYF	TGCGCCAGCAGCCACGGCCCGGGACAGGGGAAGTACGAGCAGTACTTC
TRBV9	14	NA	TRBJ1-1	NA	CASSHAGGFTEAFF	TGTGCCAGCAGCCACGCGGGAGGGTTCACTGAAGCTTTCTTT